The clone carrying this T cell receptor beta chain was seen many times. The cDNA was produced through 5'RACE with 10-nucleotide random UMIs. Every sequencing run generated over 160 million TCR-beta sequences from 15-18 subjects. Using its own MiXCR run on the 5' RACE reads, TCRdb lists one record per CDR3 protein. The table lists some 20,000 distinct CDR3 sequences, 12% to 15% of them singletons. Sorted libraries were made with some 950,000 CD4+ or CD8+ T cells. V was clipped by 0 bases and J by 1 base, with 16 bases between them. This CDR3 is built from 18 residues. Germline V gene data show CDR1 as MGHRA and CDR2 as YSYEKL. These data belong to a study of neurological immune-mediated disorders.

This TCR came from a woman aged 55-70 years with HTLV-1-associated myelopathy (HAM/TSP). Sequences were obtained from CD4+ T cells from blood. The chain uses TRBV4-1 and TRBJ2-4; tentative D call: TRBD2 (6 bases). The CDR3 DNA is TGCGCCAGCAGCCAAGATCCAGACCGGGAGAGGGCCAAAAACATTCAGTACTTC. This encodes CASSQDPDRERAKNIQYF.